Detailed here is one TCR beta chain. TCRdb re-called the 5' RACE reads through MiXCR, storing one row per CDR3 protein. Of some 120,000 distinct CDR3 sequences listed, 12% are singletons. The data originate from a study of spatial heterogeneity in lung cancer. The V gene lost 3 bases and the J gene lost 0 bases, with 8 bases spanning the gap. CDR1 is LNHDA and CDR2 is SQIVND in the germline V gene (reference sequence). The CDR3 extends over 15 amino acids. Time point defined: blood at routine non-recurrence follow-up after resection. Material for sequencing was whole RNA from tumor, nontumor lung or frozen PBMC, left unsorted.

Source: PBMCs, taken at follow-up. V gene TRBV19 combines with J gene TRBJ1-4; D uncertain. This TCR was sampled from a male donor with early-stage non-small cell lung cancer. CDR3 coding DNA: TGTGCCAGTAGTATGAAGACATCAACTAATGAAAAACTGTTTTTT. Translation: CASSMKTSTNEKLFF.